These T cell receptor beta chains were read from a single sample in a study of CD8 T cells in ankylosing spondylitis. TCRdb redid the calling of the 5' RACE reads with MiXCR, one entry per CDR3 protein. The sample includes 300,000 to 350,000 distinct CDR3 sequences, under 25% of them seen just once. Sequencing was performed on blood, either unsorted or a sorted T cell fraction (not recorded which). These receptors came from a female donor with ankylosing spondylitis or in good health (not recorded which). The CDR3 runs from the conserved cysteine through the conserved F or W. The D gene is left open where the match is weak. Size tells how often a clone was seen (once, few, many) or the class of an expanded clone, and some rows leave it out.

D | size | J | V | DNA | CDR3
- | - | TRBJ2-3 | TRBV6-2/TRBV6-3 | TGTGCCAGCTCAAGGAGCCGCACAGATACGCAGTATTTT | CASSRSRTDTQYF
TRBD2 | - | TRBJ2-7 | TRBV6-1 | TGTGCCAGCAGCTCGACTAGCAGCACCTACGAGCAGTACTTC | CASSSTSSTYEQYF
TRBD1 | - | TRBJ2-7 | TRBV20-1 | TGCAGTGCTAGTGGGACAGGGGGAGGCTACGAGCAGTACTTC | CSASGTGGGYEQYF
TRBD2 | few | TRBJ2-2 | TRBV6-4 | TGTGCCACACGACGGGACTATGACACCGGGGAGCTGTTTTTT | CATRRDYDTGELFF
- | few | TRBJ1-6 | TRBV4-3 | TGCGCCAGCAGCCAAGATAACGAGAATTCACCCCTCCACTTT | CASSQDNENSPLHF
TRBD2 | many | TRBJ2-1 | TRBV18 | TGTGCCAGCTCACCATCACGACTAGCGGGAGACAATGAGCAGTTCTTC | CASSPSRLAGDNEQFF
- | few | TRBJ2-1 | TRBV6-2/TRBV6-3 | TGTGCCAGCACTAGGGACTCGAACAATGAGCAGTTCTTC | CASTRDSNNEQFF
TRBD2 | many | TRBJ2-1 | TRBV20-1 | TGCAGTGCTAGGTTAGCGGGAGGTTTTGAGCAGTTCTTC | CSARLAGGFEQFF
TRBD1 | few | TRBJ1-2 | TRBV7-2 | TGTGCCAGCAGCCCGTCCGGGACAGGGCATAGCTACACCTTC | CASSPSGTGHSYTF
- | few | TRBJ2-2 | TRBV5-5 | TGTGCCAGCAGCGCCAGAACAGGAGAGGCGAACACCGGGGAGCTGTTTTTT | CASSARTGEANTGELFF
- | few | TRBJ2-3 | TRBV28 | TGTGCCAGCAGTTTGGTACAGCCAGATACGCAGTATTTT | CASSLVQPDTQYF
TRBD1 | - | TRBJ2-2 | TRBV6-5 | TGTGCCAGCAGAGAGACAGGGGGACCCCACCGGGAGCTGTTTTTT | CASRETGGPHRELFF
- | few | TRBJ2-7 | TRBV20-1 | TGCAGTGCTTCCCTAGCGACAGCGAACGAGCAGTACTTC | CSASLATANEQYF
- | many | TRBJ1-6 | TRBV6-5 | TGTGCCAGCAGTTACTCGGAACAGGGTATCAATTCACCCCTCCACTTT | CASSYSEQGINSPLHF
- | - | TRBJ1-1 | TRBV7-6 | TGTGCCAGCAGCTCTCCGGGACTCGCTGAAGCTTTCTTT | CASSSPGLAEAFF
- | few | TRBJ2-7 | TRBV10-3 | TGTGCCATCAGTGAACCCTCGAGCTCCTACGAGCAGTACTTC | CAISEPSSSYEQYF
TRBD2 | few | TRBJ2-1 | TRBV7-2 | TGTGCCAGCAGCTTCAGGGGCGGGAGGGCCCCTGAGCAGTTCTTC | CASSFRGGRAPEQFF
- | many | TRBJ2-7 | TRBV7-6 | TGTGCCAGCGCCGAGACCTTCTACGAGCAGTACTTC | CASAETFYEQYF
- | - | TRBJ2-7 | TRBV6-2/TRBV6-3 | TGTGCCAGCAGTCCCCCCAAGGGGTCTAGCGAGCAGTACTTC | CASSPPKGSSEQYF
- | few | TRBJ2-5 | TRBV5-6 | TGTGCCAGCAGCTTGCCCGTAGGAGAGACCCAGTACTTC | CASSLPVGETQYF
- | few | TRBJ1-2 | TRBV7-9 | TGTGCCAGCAGCTCGGACACCCCGGGAGGCTACACCTTC | CASSSDTPGGYTF
TRBD2 | - | TRBJ2-7 | TRBV6-5 | TGTGCCAGCAGTTACCGGGGGGGCGAAAATTACGAGCAGTACTTC | CASSYRGGENYEQYF
- | once | TRBJ2-7 | TRBV7-2 | TGTGCCAGCAGCTTATGGGAGGAGAGTCACGAGCAGTACTTC | CASSLWEESHEQYF
TRBD1 | - | TRBJ2-4 | TRBV7-9 | TGTGCCAGCTTGGGGGGACAGGGGCTAGCCAAAAACATTCAGTACTTC | CASLGGQGLAKNIQYF
- | - | TRBJ1-3 | TRBV10-3 | TGTGCCATCAGTGGGACATCTGGAAACACCATATATTTT | CAISGTSGNTIYF
TRBD1 | few | TRBJ2-7 | TRBV29-1 | TGCAGCGTTGGGGGGACAGGGGGATACTACGAGCAGTACTTC | CSVGGTGGYYEQYF
TRBD1 | - | TRBJ2-7 | TRBV30 | TGTGCCAGGCAGACAGGGGGCGAGTACGAGCAGTACTTC | CARQTGGEYEQYF
- | - | TRBJ2-7 | TRBV7-2 | TGTGCCAGCAGCTCTGGTCCGGGGGAGCCCTACGAGCAGTACTTC | CASSSGPGEPYEQYF
TRBD1 | - | TRBJ2-1 | TRBV10-3 | TGTGCCATCAGTCTTTACCGACAGGGGGTTGAGCAGTTCTTC | CAISLYRQGVEQFF
TRBD1 | few | TRBJ2-5 | TRBV6-2/TRBV6-3 | TGTGCCAGCAGTTACTCGCGGACAGGGGGCGCGGAGACCCAGTACTTC | CASSYSRTGGAETQYF
- | - | TRBJ2-3 | TRBV14 | TGTGCCAGCAGCCAAGATGAGGTCAATCTTCGGTATTTT | CASSQDEVNLRYF
- | many | TRBJ2-2 | TRBV7-9 | TGTGCCAGCAGCTTACGGACAGGCGGGGTCGGGGAGCTGTTTTTT | CASSLRTGGVGELFF
- | - | TRBJ2-7 | TRBV20-1 | TGCAGTGCTAGGGTCGTAGGATCCTACGAGCAGTACTTC | CSARVVGSYEQYF
TRBD2 | - | TRBJ2-1 | TRBV12-3/TRBV12-4 | TGTGCCGGTTCCGGACTAGCGGGAGTCAATGAGCAGTTCTTC | CAGSGLAGVNEQFF
- | - | TRBJ2-2 | TRBV18 | TGTGCCAGCTCACCTATTTCGGCTGCGAACACCGGGGAGCTGTTTTTT | CASSPISAANTGELFF
- | - | TRBJ2-3 | TRBV18 | TGTGCCAGCTCACCAGGGATAAACGAGGGTACGCAGTATTTT | CASSPGINEGTQYF
- | few | TRBJ2-5 | TRBV9 | TGTGCCAGCAGCGCGGCCCCTGGGGGGACCCAGTACTTC | CASSAAPGGTQYF
- | - | TRBJ1-2 | TRBV28 | TGTGCCAGCAGTCCCTATGACAGGACTCATGGCTACACCTTC | CASSPYDRTHGYTF
- | many | TRBJ2-4 | TRBV20-1 | TGCAGTGCTGAGTTAGCCAAAAACATTCAGTACTTC | CSAELAKNIQYF
TRBD2 | many | TRBJ2-3 | TRBV20-1 | TGCAGTGCTCCGACCGGGACTAGCGGGAGGCGTAGCACAGATACGCAGTATTTT | CSAPTGTSGRRSTDTQYF
- | - | TRBJ1-1 | TRBV6-5 | TGTGCCAGCAGTTACGCGGACAGAACTGAAGCTTTCTTT | CASSYADRTEAFF
- | few | TRBJ1-2 | TRBV11-2 | TGTGCCAGCAGCTTGAAGGGGACACCCAACTATGGCTACACCTTC | CASSLKGTPNYGYTF
- | - | TRBJ2-4 | TRBV7-6 | TGTGCCAGCAGCCCCCAAGGGGTTCAGGTCAAAAACATTCAGTACTTC | CASSPQGVQVKNIQYF
- | few | TRBJ2-2 | TRBV29-1 | TGCAGCGTTGTTAGGGGAGGACGGGACACCGGGGAGCTGTTTTTT | CSVVRGGRDTGELFF
- | - | TRBJ2-6 | TRBV14 | TGTGCCAGCAGCCCCCTCACAGGGAGTGCTGGGGCCAACGTCCTGACTTTC | CASSPLTGSAGANVLTF
- | - | TRBJ2-7 | TRBV27 | TGTGCCAGCAGTTTCGAGGGGGGGGTTTACGAGCAGTACTTC | CASSFEGGVYEQYF
- | few | TRBJ2-3 | TRBV7-2 | TGTGCCAGCAGCTTAGCGCCGGGACCCCCAGGGGATACGCAGTATTTT | CASSLAPGPPGDTQYF
- | - | TRBJ1-5 | TRBV7-2 | TGTGCCAGCAGCTCGCAAGGACAGCCCCAGCATTTT | CASSSQGQPQHF
- | - | TRBJ2-1 | TRBV20-1 | TGCAGTGCCCTAGCTTCCTACAATGAGCAGTTCTTC | CSALASYNEQFF
TRBD1 | few | TRBJ2-6 | TRBV12-3/TRBV12-4 | TGTGCCAGCAGTTTTCGGACAGGGACCGCTGGGGCCAACGTCCTGACTTTC | CASSFRTGTAGANVLTF
- | - | TRBJ1-1 | TRBV20-1 | TGCAGTGCCCACATACGGACAGCCAAGAACACTGAAGCTTTCTTT | CSAHIRTAKNTEAFF
- | - | TRBJ2-7 | TRBV5-6 | TGTGCCAGCAGGCTGTGGGCAGGGGACGTGTACGAGCAGTACTTC | CASRLWAGDVYEQYF
TRBD2 | few | TRBJ2-5 | TRBV7-2 | TGTGCCAGCAGCTTAGACGGGAGGGCTTATATGGAGACCCAGTACTTC | CASSLDGRAYMETQYF
- | - | TRBJ2-1 | TRBV7-2 | TGTGCCAGCAGCTTAGGGGCGGTGGGCCCCTACAATGAGCAGTTCTTC | CASSLGAVGPYNEQFF
- | - | TRBJ2-5 | TRBV4-3 | TGCGCCAGCAGCCAAACTTGGTCCCAGGAGACCCAGTACTTC | CASSQTWSQETQYF